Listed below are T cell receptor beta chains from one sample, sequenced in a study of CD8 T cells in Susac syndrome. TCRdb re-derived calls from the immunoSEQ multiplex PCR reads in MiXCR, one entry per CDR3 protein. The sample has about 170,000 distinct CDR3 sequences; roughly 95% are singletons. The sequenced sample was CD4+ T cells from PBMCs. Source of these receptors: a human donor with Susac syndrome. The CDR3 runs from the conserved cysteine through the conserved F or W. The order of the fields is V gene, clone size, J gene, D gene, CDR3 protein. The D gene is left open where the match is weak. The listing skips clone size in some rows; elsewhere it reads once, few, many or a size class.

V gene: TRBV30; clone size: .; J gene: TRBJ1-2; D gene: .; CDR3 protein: CAREAGDGYTF
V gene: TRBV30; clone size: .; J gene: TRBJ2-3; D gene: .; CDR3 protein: CAWTGEFADTQYF
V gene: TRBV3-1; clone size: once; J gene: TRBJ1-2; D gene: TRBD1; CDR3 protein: CASSRTGVKYGYTF
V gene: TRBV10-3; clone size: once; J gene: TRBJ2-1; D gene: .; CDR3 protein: CAIRDLREQFF
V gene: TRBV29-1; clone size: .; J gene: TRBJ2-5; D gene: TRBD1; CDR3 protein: CSVSGTGGGGVQETQYF
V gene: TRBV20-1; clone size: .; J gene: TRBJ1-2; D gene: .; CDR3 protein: CSAREAIIGDGYTF
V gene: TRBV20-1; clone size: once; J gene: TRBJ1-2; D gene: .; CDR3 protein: CSASSGAAGGYTF
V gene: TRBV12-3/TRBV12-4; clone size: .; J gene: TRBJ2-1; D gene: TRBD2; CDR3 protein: CASTRALAGGNEQFF
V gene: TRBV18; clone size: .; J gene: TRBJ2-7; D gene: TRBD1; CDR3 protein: CASSPDRASYEQYF
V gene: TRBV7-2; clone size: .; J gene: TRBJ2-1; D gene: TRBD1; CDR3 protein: CASSTGQGVNIDEQFF
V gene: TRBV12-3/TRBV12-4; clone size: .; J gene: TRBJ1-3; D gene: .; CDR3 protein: CASSTGNTIYF
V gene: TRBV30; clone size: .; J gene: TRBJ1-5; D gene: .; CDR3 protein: CAWSKGPVRDTRNQPQHF
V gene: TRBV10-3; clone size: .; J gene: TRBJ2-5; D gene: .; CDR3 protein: CAISESTGQTQYF